This TCR beta chain was captured in a study of blood T cell repertoires in COVID-19. Study-level information: From the United States, Italy and Spain came samples of acute and convalescent COVID-19.

Per the authors' pipeline: The assay estimated nucleated cells by amplifying reference gene primers. Produced via immunoSEQ multiplex PCR; TCRdb's table is partial and in-frame only. For V, J and clone size, that table is used; D and trimming come from the DNA. The sample lists some 90,000 clones, around 88% occurring once. The germline gives CDR1 GTSNPN, CDR2 SVGIG (reference sequence). CDR3 length: 14 residues. The germline V and J ends were trimmed by 0 bases and 6 bases, with 12 bases remaining between them. The sample was peripheral blood. V gene TRBV30 combines with J gene TRBJ1-5, with D unclear. This clonotype was sampled from a man older than 75 with active or convalescent COVID-19. CDR3 in DNA: TGTGCCTGGAGTGTTGGACTGGGAAGTCAGCCCCAGCATTTT. Translating gives CAWSVGLGSQPQHF.